These T cell receptor beta chains were read from a single sample in a study of T-cell memory formation after mild COVID-19. TCRdb passed the 5' RACE reads through MiXCR, listing each CDR3 protein once. The data contain 500,000 to 600,000 distinct CDR3 sequences, more than 15% of them singletons. Sequenced material: PBMCs or a T cell subset sorted from them (not recorded which). Receptors originate from an adult woman who had mild COVID-19 (a few samples of this study predate the infection). Cell type and time point are not known. Each CDR3 is given with its conserved first and last residue. A D gene is named only where the DNA matches it firmly. Size is omitted from some rows. Given values are once, few, many or a class for expanded clones.

D gene,V gene,clone size,J gene,CDR3 length,CDR3 DNA,CDR3 protein
TRBD2,TRBV12-3/TRBV12-4,.,TRBJ2-1,15,TGTGCCAGCAGTGCTAGCGGGAGGAAGAGCCATGAGCAGTTCTTC,CASSASGRKSHEQFF
.,TRBV7-9,.,TRBJ2-5,16,TGTGCCAGCAGCTTAGCCCCGGCGGATCCTGGGGAGACCCAGTACTTC,CASSLAPADPGETQYF
.,TRBV15,.,TRBJ2-5,15,TGTGCCACCAGCAGAGCTGGGTCGACCGAAGAGACCCAGTACTTC,CATSRAGSTEETQYF
.,TRBV15,.,TRBJ2-6,16,TGTGCCACCACAGCAGGGGGGTCCTCTGGGGCCAACGTCCTGACTTTC,CATTAGGSSGANVLTF
TRBD1,TRBV5-1,.,TRBJ1-2,14,TGCGCCAGCAGCGGACAGGGGGCAAGATATGGCTACACCTTC,CASSGQGARYGYTF
.,TRBV6-5,few,TRBJ2-7,15,TGTGCCAGCAGTTACTCTGGCTACGGCTCCTACGAGCAGTACTTC,CASSYSGYGSYEQYF
TRBD2,TRBV7-9,.,TRBJ2-7,15,TGTGCCAGCAGCACCCAGAGCGGGAGAGTATCCGAGCAGTACTTC,CASSTQSGRVSEQYF
TRBD2,TRBV12-3/TRBV12-4,.,TRBJ2-1,15,TGTGCCAGCAGCCAAAGCGGGGAAACTTACAATGAGCAGTTCTTC,CASSQSGETYNEQFF
TRBD1,TRBV5-1,.,TRBJ1-1,17,TGCGCCAGCAGCTTGGGACAGGGCTGGCTTATGAACACTGAAGCTTTCTTT,CASSLGQGWLMNTEAFF
.,TRBV7-9,.,TRBJ2-3,15,TGTGCCAGCAGCCCCAGTCGGCTGAGCACAGATACGCAGTATTTT,CASSPSRLSTDTQYF
.,TRBV11-2,few,TRBJ2-1,16,TGTGCCAGCAGCTTATTGCGCGGGCTCTCCTACAATGAGCAGTTCTTC,CASSLLRGLSYNEQFF
TRBD2,TRBV10-3,.,TRBJ2-7,14,TGTGCCATCAGCGATGGACTAGCGGGAACCGAGCAGTACTTC,CAISDGLAGTEQYF
.,TRBV12-3/TRBV12-4,.,TRBJ2-5,12,TGTGCCAGCAGTTTTGACAGAGAGACCCAGTACTTC,CASSFDRETQYF
.,TRBV5-1,many,TRBJ2-7,15,TGCGCCAGCAGCCAGGGGCAGGGGATTTCCTACGAGCAGTACTTC,CASSQGQGISYEQYF
.,TRBV18,many,TRBJ2-5,15,TGTGCCAGCTCACCGCCGACTCCCCCGGGGGAGACCCAGTACTTC,CASSPPTPPGETQYF
.,TRBV7-6,many,TRBJ2-7,15,TGTGCCAGCAGCTTAAATGGAGGCCCCTCCTACGAGCAGTACTTC,CASSLNGGPSYEQYF
.,TRBV6-1,.,TRBJ2-3,17,TGTGCCAGCAGTGAATATTTAGCGGTCCTTCACACAGATACGCAGTATTTT,CASSEYLAVLHTDTQYF
TRBD2,TRBV12-3/TRBV12-4,.,TRBJ2-1,15,TGTGCCAGCAGTTCTAGCCTTAGCGGGTACAATGAGCAGTTCTTC,CASSSSLSGYNEQFF
.,TRBV15,.,TRBJ2-3,14,TGTGCCACCAGCAGACAGGGAACGTCAGATACGCAGTATTTT,CATSRQGTSDTQYF
TRBD2,TRBV6-5,few,TRBJ2-1,14,TGTGCCAGCGCACGACTAGCGGGAGAACATGAGCAGTTCTTC,CASARLAGEHEQFF
.,TRBV9,.,TRBJ2-5,16,TGTGCCAGCAGCGTAGATCGAGTGGATACTAGAGAGACCCAGTACTTC,CASSVDRVDTRETQYF
.,TRBV6-5,few,TRBJ2-1,16,TGTGCCAGCAGTTACTTCGTTGGCGGTGCGTCTGGTGAGCAGTTCTTC,CASSYFVGGASGEQFF
.,TRBV12-3/TRBV12-4,many,TRBJ2-1,11,TGTGCCAGCACTACCTACAATGAGCAGTTCTTC,CASTTYNEQFF
TRBD2,TRBV24-1,.,TRBJ2-1,16,TGTGCCACCAGTGACAAAAGCGGGGTGCTTGCAATAAGGCAGTTCTTC,CATSDKSGVLAIRQFF
TRBD2,TRBV28,.,TRBJ2-1,16,TGTGCCAGCAGCCCCTCGGGAGCGGGGGGCATCAATGAGCAGTTCTTC,CASSPSGAGGINEQFF
TRBD1,TRBV19,.,TRBJ2-1,12,TGTGCCAGTAATCAGGCGGACAGGGAGCAGTTCTTC,CASNQADREQFF
.,TRBV7-8,many,TRBJ1-1,12,TGTGCCAGCAGCTTAGCGGGCCTTGAAGCTTTCTTT,CASSLAGLEAFF
.,TRBV9,.,TRBJ1-2,14,TGTGCCAGCAGCGTCAGCAGGGTGGGTTGGGGCTACACCTTC,CASSVSRVGWGYTF
.,TRBV7-3,few,TRBJ2-5,15,TGTGCCAGCAGCTTAATGGGAGAACGGCGAGAGACCCAGTACTTC,CASSLMGERRETQYF
.,TRBV4-2,.,TRBJ2-7,17,TGTGCCAGCAGCCAAGATGGTGCCAGGGTGGGCGCCTACGAGCAGTACTTC,CASSQDGARVGAYEQYF
TRBD1,TRBV7-9,.,TRBJ1-2,12,TGTGCCAGCAGAACAGGGGCGGAAGGCTACACCTTC,CASRTGAEGYTF
.,TRBV29-1,few,TRBJ1-3,12,TGCAGCGTTAGGAGCTCTGGAAACACCATATATTTT,CSVRSSGNTIYF
.,TRBV4-1,.,TRBJ1-1,17,TGCGCCAGCAGCTATTTTGTTAAGGACAGACTGAACACTGAAGCTTTCTTT,CASSYFVKDRLNTEAFF
TRBD2,TRBV12-3/TRBV12-4,few,TRBJ2-3,15,TGTGCCAGCAGTTTGAGTAGCGGGAGGTCCGATACGCAGTATTTT,CASSLSSGRSDTQYF
.,TRBV10-3,many,TRBJ2-1,16,TGTGCCATCAGGGGGGCGGGAGCGTCCGGGTACAATGAGCAGTTCTTC,CAIRGAGASGYNEQFF